Sequencing of this T cell receptor beta chain was carried out in a study of blood T cell repertoires in COVID-19. Study in general: Some COVID-19 samples were acute and others convalescent; all came from the United States, Italy and Spain. Nucleic acid was either cDNA or gDNA, and it came from T cells, B-cell-depleted T cells, or PBMCs.

Authors' analysis steps: Reference gene primers were amplified, and this amplification served to estimate nucleated cell counts. Only in-frame clones appear in the TCRdb table, and some are missing; sequencing was by immunoSEQ multiplex PCR. Clone size and V and J calls were adopted from that table, with D and trimming inferred from the DNA. This table holds about 170,000 clones, 70% to 90% found once. The ends were cut back, 6 bases at V and 0 bases at J, with 13 bases in the middle. Germline-derived CDR1 and CDR2 are SGHRS and YFSETQ. The CDR3 is 15 amino acids. Seattle researchers signed up patients amid active infection and tracked them longitudinally.

This TCR was sampled from a woman aged 80 or over with COVID-19, enrolled during active disease. V gene TRBV5-1 combines with J gene TRBJ1-3; D gene unclear. The material sequenced was peripheral blood. DNA of the CDR3: TGCGCCAGCACCCAGGACTGGAGCTCTGGAAACACCATATATTTT. Amino acids: CASTQDWSSGNTIYF.